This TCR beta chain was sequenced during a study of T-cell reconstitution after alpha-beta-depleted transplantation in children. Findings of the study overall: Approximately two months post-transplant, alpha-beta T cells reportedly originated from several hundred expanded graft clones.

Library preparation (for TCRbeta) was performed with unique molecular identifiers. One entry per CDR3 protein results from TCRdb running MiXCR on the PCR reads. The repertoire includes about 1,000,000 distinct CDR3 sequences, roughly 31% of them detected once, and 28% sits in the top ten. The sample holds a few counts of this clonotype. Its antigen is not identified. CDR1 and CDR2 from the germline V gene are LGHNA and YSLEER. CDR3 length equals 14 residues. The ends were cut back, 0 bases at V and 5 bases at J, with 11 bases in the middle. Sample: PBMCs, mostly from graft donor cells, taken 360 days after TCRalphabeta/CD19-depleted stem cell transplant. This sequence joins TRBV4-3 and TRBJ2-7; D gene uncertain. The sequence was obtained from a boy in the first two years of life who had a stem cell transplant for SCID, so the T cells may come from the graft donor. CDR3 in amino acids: CASSQDEGFDEQYF. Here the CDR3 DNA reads TGCGCCAGCAGCCAAGATGAAGGCTTCGACGAGCAGTACTTC.